Listed below are T cell receptor beta chains from one sample, sequenced in a study of blood T cell repertoires in COVID-19. Sequenced by immunoSEQ multiplex PCR; TCRdb stores in-frame clones only, minus some. This sample has roughly 45,000 clones, with approximately 93% found just once. Material for sequencing was peripheral blood. All receptors come from a man aged 60 to 69 with COVID-19, enrolled during active disease. CDR3s include the opening cysteine and the closing phenylalanine or tryptophan. The order of the fields is V gene, clone size, J gene, D gene, CDR3 protein, CDR3 DNA. A D gene is named only where the DNA matches it firmly. Part of the rows lack a size; the others show once, few, many or a class for expanded clones.

TRBV9	.	TRBJ1-1	TRBD1	CASSPGTGGAMNTEAFF	TGTGCCAGCAGCCCGGGGACAGGGGGCGCCATGAACACTGAAGCTTTCTTT
TRBV5-5	.	TRBJ1-5	TRBD1	CASSLGQGRYQPQHF	TGTGCCAGCAGCTTGGGACAGGGGCGATATCAGCCCCAGCATTTT
TRBV30	.	TRBJ2-7	TRBD2	CAWGPGGSFSYEQYF	TGTGCCTGGGGGCCCGGCGGGAGCTTTTCCTACGAGCAGTACTTC
TRBV24-1	.	TRBJ2-3	TRBD2	CATSDRLAGTTDTQYF	TGTGCCACCAGTGACCGTCTAGCGGGAACCACAGATACGCAGTATTTT
TRBV9	.	TRBJ1-1	TRBD1	CASSFGQGNTEAFF	TGTGCCAGCAGCTTCGGACAGGGTAACACTGAAGCTTTCTTT
TRBV11-2	.	TRBJ1-2	.	CASSLDAGGTSYTF	TGTGCCAGCAGCTTAGATGCGGGGGGCACGAGCTACACCTTC
TRBV5-6	.	TRBJ2-7	TRBD1	CASSFRDRSYEQYF	TGTGCCAGCAGCTTCCGGGACAGATCCTACGAGCAGTACTTC
TRBV3-1/TRBV3-2	.	TRBJ1-1	.	CASSLQNTEAFF	TGTGCCAGCAGCCTCCAGAACACTGAAGCTTTCTTT
TRBV7-9	.	TRBJ2-7	TRBD2	CASSPTDTGGARQQYF	TGTGCCAGCAGCCCGACTGATACGGGAGGGGCTCGGCAGCAGTACTTC
TRBV2	few	TRBJ2-7	TRBD2	CASSDGGYSYEQYF	TGTGCCAGCAGTGACGGGGGGTACTCGTACGAGCAGTACTTC
TRBV6-6	.	TRBJ1-6	.	CASSSQGTRRMPLHF	TGTGCCAGCAGTTCTCAGGGCACGCGTCGGATGCCCCTCCACTTT
TRBV18	few	TRBJ2-7	TRBD1	CASSRGQGVSDEQYF	TGTGCCAGCTCGCGGGGACAGGGTGTCTCCGACGAGCAGTACTTC
TRBV3-1/TRBV3-2	.	TRBJ2-7	.	CASSQVGSSYEQYF	TGTGCCAGCAGCCAAGTCGGGAGCTCCTACGAGCAGTACTTC
TRBV9	.	TRBJ2-3	.	CASSVGGSLTDTQYF	TGTGCCAGCAGCGTAGGAGGGAGTTTGACAGATACGCAGTATTTT
TRBV19	.	TRBJ2-7	.	CASSRSVRTETYEQYF	TGTGCCAGTAGTAGGTCCGTAAGGACTGAAACCTACGAGCAGTACTTC
TRBV9	.	TRBJ1-4	.	CASSPSLRGGAEEKLFF	TGTGCCAGCAGCCCATCTCTCAGAGGGGGGGCCGAGGAAAAACTGTTTTTT
TRBV6-2/TRBV6-3	.	TRBJ2-2	TRBD1	CASSYPTGGMWAGELFF	TGTGCCAGCAGTTACCCGACAGGGGGCATGTGGGCCGGGGAGCTGTTTTTT
TRBV6-5	.	TRBJ2-7	TRBD1	CASSYGGTGGAYEQYF	TGTGCCAGCAGTTACGGTGGGACAGGGGGGGCCTACGAGCAGTACTTC
TRBV4-2	.	TRBJ1-3	TRBD1	CASSPGGNSGNTIYF	TGTGCCAGCAGCCCAGGGGGGAACTCTGGAAACACCATATATTTT
TRBV10-3	.	TRBJ2-3	TRBD2	CAISESGLAGFTDTQYF	TGTGCCATCAGTGAGTCGGGACTAGCGGGTTTCACAGATACGCAGTATTTT
TRBV5-1	.	TRBJ1-6	TRBD1	CASSSEPGQGHSPLHF	TGCGCCAGCAGCTCCGAGCCGGGACAGGGTCATTCACCCCTCCACTTT
TRBV4-1	once	TRBJ2-7	TRBD1	CASSQIRDSSYEQYF	TGCGCCAGCAGCCAAATACGGGACAGCTCCTACGAGCAGTACTTC